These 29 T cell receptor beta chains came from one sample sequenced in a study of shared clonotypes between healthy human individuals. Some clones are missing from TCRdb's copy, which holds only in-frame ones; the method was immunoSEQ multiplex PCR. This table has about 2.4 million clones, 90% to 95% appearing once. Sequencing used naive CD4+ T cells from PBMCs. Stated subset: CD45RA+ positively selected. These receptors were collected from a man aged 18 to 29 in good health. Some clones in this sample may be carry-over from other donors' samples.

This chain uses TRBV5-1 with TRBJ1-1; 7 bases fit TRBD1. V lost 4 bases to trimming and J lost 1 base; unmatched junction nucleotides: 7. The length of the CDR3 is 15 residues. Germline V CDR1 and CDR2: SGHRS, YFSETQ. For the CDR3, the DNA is TGCGCCAGCAGCCCGCTGACAGGGTCGAACACTGAAGCTTTCTTT. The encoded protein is CASSPLTGSNTEAFF. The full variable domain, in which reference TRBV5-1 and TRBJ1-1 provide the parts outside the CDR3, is KAGVTQTPRYLIKTRGQQVTLSCSPISGHRSVSWYQQTPGQGLQFLFEYFSETQRNKGNFPGRFSGRQFSNSRSEMNVSTLELGDSALYLCASSPLTGSNTEAFFGQGTRLTVV.

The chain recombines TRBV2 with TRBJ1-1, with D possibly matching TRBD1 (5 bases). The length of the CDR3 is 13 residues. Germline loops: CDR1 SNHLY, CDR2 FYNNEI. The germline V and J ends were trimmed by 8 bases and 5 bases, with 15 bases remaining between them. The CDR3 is CASAGQGNTEAFF. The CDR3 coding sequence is TGTGCCAGCGCGGGGCAGGGAAATACTGAAGCTTTCTTT.

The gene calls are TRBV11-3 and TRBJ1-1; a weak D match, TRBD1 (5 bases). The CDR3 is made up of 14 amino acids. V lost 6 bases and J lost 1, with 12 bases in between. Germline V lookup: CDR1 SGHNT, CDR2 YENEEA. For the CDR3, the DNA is TGTGCCAGCAGTTCGGGACGGACGAACACTGAAGCTTTCTTT. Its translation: CASSSGRTNTEAFF.

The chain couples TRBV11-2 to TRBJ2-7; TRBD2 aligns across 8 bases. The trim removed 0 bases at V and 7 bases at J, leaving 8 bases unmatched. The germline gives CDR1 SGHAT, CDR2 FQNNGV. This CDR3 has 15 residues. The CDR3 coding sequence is TGTGCCAGCAGCTTAGAGGGGACTAGACAAGGAGAGCAGTACTTC. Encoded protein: CASSLEGTRQGEQYF.

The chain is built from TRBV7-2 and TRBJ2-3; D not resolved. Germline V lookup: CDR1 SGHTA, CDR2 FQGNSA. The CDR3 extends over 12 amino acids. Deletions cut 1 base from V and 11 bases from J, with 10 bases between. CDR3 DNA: TGTGCCAGCAGCTTAGAGCCCCCGAAGCAGTATTTT. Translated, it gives CASSLEPPKQYF.

CDR3 DNA: TGTGCCAGCAGCCCTGGGACAGCCTCTGGAAACACCATATATTTT. Its protein product is CASSPGTASGNTIYF. This chain links TRBV9 with TRBJ1-3; TRBD1 aligns across 7 bases. The V gene end was trimmed by 4 bases and the J gene end by 0 bases; junction bases not matched to a gene: 4. The germline CDR1 and CDR2 sequences are SGDLS and YYNGEE. The CDR3 contains 15 residues.

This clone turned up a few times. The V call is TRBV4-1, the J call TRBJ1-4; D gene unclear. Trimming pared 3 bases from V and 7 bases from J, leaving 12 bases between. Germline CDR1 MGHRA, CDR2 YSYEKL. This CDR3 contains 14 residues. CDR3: CASSQLAGFEKLFF. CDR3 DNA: TGCGCCAGCAGCCAGCTCGCGGGTTTTGAAAAACTGTTTTTT.

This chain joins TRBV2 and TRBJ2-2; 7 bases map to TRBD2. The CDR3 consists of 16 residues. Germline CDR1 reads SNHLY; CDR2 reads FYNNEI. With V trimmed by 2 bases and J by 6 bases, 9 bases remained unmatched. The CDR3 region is CASSEFAGVSPGELFF. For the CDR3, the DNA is TGTGCCAGCAGTGAATTTGCGGGAGTCAGCCCCGGGGAGCTGTTTTTT.

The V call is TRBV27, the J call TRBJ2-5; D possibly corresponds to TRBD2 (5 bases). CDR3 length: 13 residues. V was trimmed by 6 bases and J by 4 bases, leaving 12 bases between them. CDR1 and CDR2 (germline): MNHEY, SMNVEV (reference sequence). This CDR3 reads CASSQPGGETQYF. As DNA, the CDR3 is TGTGCCAGCAGCCAACCTGGAGGAGAGACCCAGTACTTC.

CDR3: CASSPSSDTQYF. The CDR3 DNA sequence: TGTGCCAGCAGCCCTAGTTCAGATACGCAGTATTTT. The rearrangement links TRBV11-3 to TRBJ2-3; D is ambiguous. This CDR3 region has 12 residues. Looked up from germline, CDR1 is SGHNT and CDR2 is YENEEA. V lost 5 bases to trimming and J lost 4 bases, with 7 bases between them.

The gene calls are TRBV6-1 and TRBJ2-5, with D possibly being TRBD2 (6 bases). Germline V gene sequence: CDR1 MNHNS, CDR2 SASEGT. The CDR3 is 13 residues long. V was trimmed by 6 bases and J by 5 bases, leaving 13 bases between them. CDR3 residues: CASSRSGKETQYF. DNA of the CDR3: TGTGCCAGCAGCCGTAGCGGTAAGGAGACCCAGTACTTC.

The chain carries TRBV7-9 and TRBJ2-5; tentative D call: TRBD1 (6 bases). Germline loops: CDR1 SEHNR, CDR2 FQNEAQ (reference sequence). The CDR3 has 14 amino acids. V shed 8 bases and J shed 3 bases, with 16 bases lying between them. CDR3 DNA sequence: TGTGCCAGCCGAACCGGACAGACTAAAGAGACCCAGTACTTC. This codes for CASRTGQTKETQYF. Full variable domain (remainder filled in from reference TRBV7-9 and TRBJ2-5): DTGVSQNPRHKITKRGQNVTFRCDPISEHNRLYWYRQTLGQGPEFLTYFQNEAQLEKSRLLSDRFSAERPKGSFSTLEIQRTEQGDSAMYLCASRTGQTKETQYFGPGTRLLVL.

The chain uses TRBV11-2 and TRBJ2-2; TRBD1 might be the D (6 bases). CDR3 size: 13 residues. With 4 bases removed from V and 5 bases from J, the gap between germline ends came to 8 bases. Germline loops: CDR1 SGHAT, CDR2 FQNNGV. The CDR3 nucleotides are TGTGCCAGCAGCTCAACAGGGACCGGGGAGCTGTTTTTT. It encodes CASSSTGTGELFF. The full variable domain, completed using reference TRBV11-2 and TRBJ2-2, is EAGVAQSPRYKIIEKRQSVAFWCNPISGHATLYWYQQILGQGPKLLIQFQNNGVVDDSQLPKDRFSAERLKGVDSTLKIQPAKLEDSAVYLCASSSTGTGELFFGEGSRLTVL.

The CDR3 nucleotides are TGCGCCAGCAGCTTGGGGGCATTGAGAGCGAGTGATACGCAGTATTTT. This gives the protein CASSLGALRASDTQYF. The V and J genes are TRBV5-1 and TRBJ2-3; D not certain. Trimming cost V 0 bases and J 6 bases, with 17 bases left between them. The CDR3 consists of 16 residues. Germline CDR1 reads SGHRS; CDR2 reads YFSETQ.

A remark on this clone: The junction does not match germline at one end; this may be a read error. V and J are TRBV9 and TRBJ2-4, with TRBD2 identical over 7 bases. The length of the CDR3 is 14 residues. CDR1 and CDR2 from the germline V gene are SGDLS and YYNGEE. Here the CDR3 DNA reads TGTGCCAGCAGCGTAGAAGGGACTAAAAGCATTCAGTACTTC. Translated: CASSVEGTKSIQYF.

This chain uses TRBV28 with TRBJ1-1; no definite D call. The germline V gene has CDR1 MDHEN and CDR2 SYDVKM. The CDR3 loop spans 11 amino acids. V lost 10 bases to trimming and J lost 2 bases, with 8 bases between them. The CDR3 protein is CATRLNTEAFF. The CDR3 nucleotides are TGTGCCACTAGATTAAACACTGAAGCTTTCTTT.

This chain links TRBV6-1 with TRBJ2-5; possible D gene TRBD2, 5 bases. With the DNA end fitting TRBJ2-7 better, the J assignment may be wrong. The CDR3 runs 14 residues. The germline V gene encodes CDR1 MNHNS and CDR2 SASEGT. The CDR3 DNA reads TGTGCCAGCACCGAAGGAGGCCCTACCTACGAGCAGTACTTC. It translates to CASTEGGPTYEQYF.

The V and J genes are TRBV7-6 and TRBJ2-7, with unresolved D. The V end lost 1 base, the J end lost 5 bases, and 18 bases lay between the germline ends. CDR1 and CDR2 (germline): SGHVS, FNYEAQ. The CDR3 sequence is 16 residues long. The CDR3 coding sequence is TGTGCCAGCAGCTTAGAAGCGACAATAGTCACCCACGAGCAGTACTTC. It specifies CASSLEATIVTHEQYF.

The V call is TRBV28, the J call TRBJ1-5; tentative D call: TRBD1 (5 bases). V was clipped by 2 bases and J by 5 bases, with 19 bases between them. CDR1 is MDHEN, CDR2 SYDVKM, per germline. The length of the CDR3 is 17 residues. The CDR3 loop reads CASSLERMRSGDQPQHF. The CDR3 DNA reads TGTGCCAGCAGTTTAGAACGGATGAGGTCGGGGGATCAGCCCCAGCATTTT.

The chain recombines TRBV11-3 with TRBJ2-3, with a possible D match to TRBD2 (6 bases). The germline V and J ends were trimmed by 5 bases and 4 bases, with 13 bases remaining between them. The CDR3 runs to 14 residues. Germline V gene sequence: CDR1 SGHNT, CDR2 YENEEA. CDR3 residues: CASSPTRLADTQYF. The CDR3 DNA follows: TGTGCCAGCAGCCCGACTAGGTTGGCAGATACGCAGTATTTT.

The CDR3 region is CASSLRHYNEQFF. The CDR3 DNA reads as TGTGCCAGCAGCTTGAGACACTACAATGAGCAGTTCTTC. The chain couples TRBV7-2 to TRBJ2-1; D unresolved. The ends were cut back, 3 bases at V and 3 bases at J, with 6 bases in the middle. The germline gives CDR1 SGHTA, CDR2 FQGNSA. This CDR3 is built from 13 residues.

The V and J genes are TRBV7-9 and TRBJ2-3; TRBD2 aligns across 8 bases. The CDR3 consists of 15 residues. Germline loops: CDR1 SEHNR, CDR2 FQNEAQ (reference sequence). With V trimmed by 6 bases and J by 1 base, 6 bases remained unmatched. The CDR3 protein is CASSLTGLGTDTQYF. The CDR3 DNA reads TGTGCCAGCAGTTTGACGGGACTAGGCACAGATACGCAGTATTTT.

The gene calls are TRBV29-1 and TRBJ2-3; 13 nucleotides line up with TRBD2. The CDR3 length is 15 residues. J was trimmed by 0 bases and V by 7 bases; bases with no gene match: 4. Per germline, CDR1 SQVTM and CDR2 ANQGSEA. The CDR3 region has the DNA TGCAGCGCCGGGACTAGCGGGACCAGCACAGATACGCAGTATTTT. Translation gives CSAGTSGTSTDTQYF.

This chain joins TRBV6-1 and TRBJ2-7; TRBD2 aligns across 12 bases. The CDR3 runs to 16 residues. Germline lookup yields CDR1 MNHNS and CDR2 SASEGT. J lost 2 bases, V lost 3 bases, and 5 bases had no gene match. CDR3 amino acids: CASSETSGSATYEQYF. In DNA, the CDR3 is TGTGCCAGCAGTGAGACTAGCGGGAGCGCTACCTACGAGCAGTACTTC.

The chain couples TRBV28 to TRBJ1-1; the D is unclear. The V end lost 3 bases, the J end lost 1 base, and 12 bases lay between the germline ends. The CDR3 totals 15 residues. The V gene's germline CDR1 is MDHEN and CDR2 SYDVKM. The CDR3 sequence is CASSFSGRTNTEAFF. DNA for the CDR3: TGTGCCAGCAGTTTTTCAGGACGCACGAACACTGAAGCTTTCTTT.

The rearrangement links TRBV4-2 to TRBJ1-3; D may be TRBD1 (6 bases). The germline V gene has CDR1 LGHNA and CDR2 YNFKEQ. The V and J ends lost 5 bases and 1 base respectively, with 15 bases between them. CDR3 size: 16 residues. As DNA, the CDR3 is TGTGCCAGCAGCTACACCCCAGGGGAATCTGGAAACACCATATATTTT. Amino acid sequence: CASSYTPGESGNTIYF.

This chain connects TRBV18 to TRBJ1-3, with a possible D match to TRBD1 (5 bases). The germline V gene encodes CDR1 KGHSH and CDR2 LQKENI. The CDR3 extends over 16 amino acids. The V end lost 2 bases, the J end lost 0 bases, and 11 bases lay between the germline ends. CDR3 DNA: TGTGCCAGCTCACCAAGAGGGGATAGCTCTGGAAACACCATATATTTT. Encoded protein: CASSPRGDSSGNTIYF.

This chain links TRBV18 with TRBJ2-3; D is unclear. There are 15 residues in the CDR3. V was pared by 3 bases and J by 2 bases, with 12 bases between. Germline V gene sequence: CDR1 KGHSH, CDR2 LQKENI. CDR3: CASSPGHSVTDTQYF. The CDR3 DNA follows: TGTGCCAGCTCACCCGGTCACTCTGTCACAGATACGCAGTATTTT.

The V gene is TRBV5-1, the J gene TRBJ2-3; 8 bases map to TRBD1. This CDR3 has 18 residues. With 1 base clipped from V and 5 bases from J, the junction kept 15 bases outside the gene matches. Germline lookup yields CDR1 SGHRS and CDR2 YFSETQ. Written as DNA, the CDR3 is TGCGCCAGCAGCTTGCAATTAGCGACAGGGGAGTGGAAAGATACGCAGTATTTT. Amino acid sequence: CASSLQLATGEWKDTQYF.